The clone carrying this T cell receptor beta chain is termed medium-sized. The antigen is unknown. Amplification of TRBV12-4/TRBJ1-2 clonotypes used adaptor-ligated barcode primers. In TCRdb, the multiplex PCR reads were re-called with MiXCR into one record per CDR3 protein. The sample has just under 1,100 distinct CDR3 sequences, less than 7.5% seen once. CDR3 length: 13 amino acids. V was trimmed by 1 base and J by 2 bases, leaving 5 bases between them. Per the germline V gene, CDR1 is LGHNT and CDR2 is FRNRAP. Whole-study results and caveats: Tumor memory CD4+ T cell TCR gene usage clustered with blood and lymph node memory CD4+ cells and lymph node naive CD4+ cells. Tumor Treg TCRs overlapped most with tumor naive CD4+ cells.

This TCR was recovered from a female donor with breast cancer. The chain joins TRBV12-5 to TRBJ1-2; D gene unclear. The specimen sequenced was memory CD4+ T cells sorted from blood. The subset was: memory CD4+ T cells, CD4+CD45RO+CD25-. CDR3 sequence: CASGLAANYGYTF. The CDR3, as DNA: TGTGCTAGTGGTTTGGCAGCCAACTATGGCTACACCTTC. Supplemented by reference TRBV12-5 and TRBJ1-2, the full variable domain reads DARVTQTPRHKVTEMGQEVTMRCQPILGHNTVFWYRQTMMQGLELLAYFRNRAPLDDSGMPKDRFSAEMPDATLATLKIQPSEPRDSAVYFCASGLAANYGYTFGSGTRLTVV.